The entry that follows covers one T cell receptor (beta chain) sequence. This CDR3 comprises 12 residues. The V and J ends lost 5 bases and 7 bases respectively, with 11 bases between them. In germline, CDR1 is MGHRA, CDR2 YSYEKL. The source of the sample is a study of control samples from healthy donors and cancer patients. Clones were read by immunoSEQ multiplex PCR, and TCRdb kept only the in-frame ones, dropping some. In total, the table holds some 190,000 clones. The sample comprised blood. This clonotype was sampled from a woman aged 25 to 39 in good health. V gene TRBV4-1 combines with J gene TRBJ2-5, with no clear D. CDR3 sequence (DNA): TGCGCCAGCAGCGCGCGAGATGGGACCCAGTACTTC. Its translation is CASSARDGTQYF.